This TCR beta chain is from a study of cytomegalovirus exposure and HLA in healthy donors. The PCR used 60 Vbeta and 13 Jbeta primers. Assay: immunoSEQ multiplex PCR; the TCRdb copy retains only in-frame clones and omits some. This sample has about 110,000 clones, with around 76% found just once. This CDR3 is 13 amino acids long. Trimming cost V 5 bases and J 4 bases, with 10 bases left between them. CDR1 KGHSH and CDR2 LQKENI come from the germline V gene. Though probably carrying unrecorded immune exposures, donors were nominally healthy at sampling. The V gene is TRBV18, the J gene TRBJ2-3, with a possible D match to TRBD2 (6 bases). Sample: PBMCs. The clonotype was recovered from a man in his forties in good health and CMV-seropositive. In nucleotides, the CDR3 is TGTGCCAGCTCAGCTGGACTATCAGATACGCAGTATTTT. Translating it yields CASSAGLSDTQYF. The full variable domain, in which reference TRBV18 and TRBJ2-3 provide the parts outside the CDR3, is NAGVMQNPRHLVRRRGQEARLRCSPMKGHSHVYWYRQLPEEGLKFMVYLQKENIIDESGMPKERFSAEFPKEGPSILRIQQVVRGDSAAYFCASSAGLSDTQYFGPGTRLTVL.